This TCR beta chain was found in a study of shared clonotypes between healthy human individuals. Points from the study as a whole: Between four donors, naive CD4 clonotypes were shared at a level of about 5%. Blood was the sole source, and tissue repertoires probably differ.

From CD4+ cells came CD45RA+ naive and CD45RA-negative memory subsets. In the case of this clone: What it binds is unknown.

The CDR3 totals 14 residues. The germline CDR1 and CDR2 sequences are MGHDK and SYGVNS. Trimming left V 4 bases short and J 3 bases short, with 12 bases between. Repertoires were generated with immunoSEQ multiplex PCR, while TCRdb's copy carries only in-frame clones and drops some. Here the sample spans about 2.4 million clones, 93% being singletons. This clonotype was obtained from a man in his late teens or twenties in good health. Some clones in this sample may be carry-over from other donors' samples. This chain joins TRBV25-1 and TRBJ2-5; D remains unclear. The specimen sequenced was naive CD4+ T cells from PBMCs. Specified subset: CD45RA+ positively selected. The chain's CDR3 is CASSGRLKKETQYF. The CDR3 region has the DNA TGTGCCAGCAGTGGTCGGCTGAAAAAAGAGACCCAGTACTTC.